Listed below are T cell receptor beta chains from one sample, sequenced in a study of T cells in Graves' hyperthyroidism and ophthalmopathy. TCRdb passed the multiplex PCR reads through MiXCR, listing each CDR3 protein once. The table lists under 350,000 distinct CDR3 sequences, over 15% of them singletons. The sample was blood. Receptors were obtained from a woman aged 60-75 years with Graves' ophthalmopathy. CDR3s include the opening cysteine and the closing phenylalanine or tryptophan. Size tells how often a clone was seen (once, few, many) or the class of an expanded clone, and some rows leave it out.

CASSLDRVSDSPLHF,.,15,TRBV5-1
CASSWGSNQPQHF,.,13,TRBV6-9
CASSYSSIELRSGYTF,many,16,TRBV6-5
CASTDWNYGYTF,many,12,TRBV6-1
CASSRIEGQYF,many,11,TRBV11-2
CASSPTGTYEQYF,many,13,TRBV18
CASSIGLAGSFWNEQFF,few,17,TRBV19
CASSDGNEQYF,many,11,TRBV12-3/TRBV12-4
CASSPRTGVLEKLFF,.,15,TRBV5-1
CASTKPGGWQPQHF,many,14,TRBV28
CASSLSRATDTQYF,few,14,TRBV28
CAISEVQNQPQHF,.,13,TRBV10-3
CASSQDQLDNYGYTF,few,15,TRBV14
CASSPPSQGGTDTQYF,few,16,TRBV18
CASSYSKGGYQPQHF,many,15,TRBV6-6
CASSKTRNTEAFF,many,13,TRBV6-2/TRBV6-3
CSARAPGTINQPQHF,many,15,TRBV20-1
CSAVGTSGRAGETQYF,.,16,TRBV20-1
CASSQGPGEQYF,few,12,TRBV4-2
CASSPGTGVIQYF,many,13,TRBV6-2/TRBV6-3
CASSPPGRGPGNTIYF,.,16,TRBV18
CASSSGRWETQYF,many,13,TRBV7-2
CASKEVEGQGRGRNTEAFF,few,19,TRBV6-1
CASSSRGNNQPQHF,.,14,TRBV25-1
CASSPRVFTDTQYF,many,14,TRBV12-3/TRBV12-4
CASSFGVGSGSVDTQYF,.,17,TRBV5-6
CSARTSGSRDNEQFF,many,15,TRBV20-1
CASSLGTGAQTQYF,many,14,TRBV7-2